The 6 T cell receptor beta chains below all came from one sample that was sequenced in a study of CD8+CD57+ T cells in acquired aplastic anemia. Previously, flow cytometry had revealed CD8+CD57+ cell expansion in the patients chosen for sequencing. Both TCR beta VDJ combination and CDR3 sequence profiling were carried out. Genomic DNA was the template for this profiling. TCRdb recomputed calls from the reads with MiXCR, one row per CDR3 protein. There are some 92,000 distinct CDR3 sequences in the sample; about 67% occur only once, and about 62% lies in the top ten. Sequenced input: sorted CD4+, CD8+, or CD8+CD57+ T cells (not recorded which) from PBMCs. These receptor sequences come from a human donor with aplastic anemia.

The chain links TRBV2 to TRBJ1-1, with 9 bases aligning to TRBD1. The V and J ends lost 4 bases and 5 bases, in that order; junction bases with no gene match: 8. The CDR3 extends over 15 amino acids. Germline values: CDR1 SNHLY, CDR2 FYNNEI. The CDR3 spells CASSVTGGGLTEAFF. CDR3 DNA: TGTGCCAGCAGTGTTACAGGGGGCGGTTTGACTGAAGCTTTCTTT.

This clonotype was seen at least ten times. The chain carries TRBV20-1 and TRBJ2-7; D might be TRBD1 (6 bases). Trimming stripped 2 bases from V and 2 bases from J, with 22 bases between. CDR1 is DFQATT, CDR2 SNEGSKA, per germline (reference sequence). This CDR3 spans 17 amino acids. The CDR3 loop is CSARSRGAASDPYEQYF. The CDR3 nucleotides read TGCAGTGCTAGATCCAGGGGTGCTGCTTCCGATCCCTACGAGCAGTACTTC.

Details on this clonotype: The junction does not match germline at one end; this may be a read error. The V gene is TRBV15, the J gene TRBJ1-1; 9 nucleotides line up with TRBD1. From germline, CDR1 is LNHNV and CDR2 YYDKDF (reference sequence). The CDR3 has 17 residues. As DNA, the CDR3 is TGTGCCACCAGCAGAGATTGGGGAACAGGGGGCAACAGTGAAGCTTTCTTT. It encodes CATSRDWGTGGNSEAFF.

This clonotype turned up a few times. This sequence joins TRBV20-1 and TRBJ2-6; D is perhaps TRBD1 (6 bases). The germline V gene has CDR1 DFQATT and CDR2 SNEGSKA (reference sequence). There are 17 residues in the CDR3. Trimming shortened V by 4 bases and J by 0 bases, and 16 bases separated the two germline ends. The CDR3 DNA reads TGCAGTGCTACCATTAGGACAGAGAGCTCTGGGGCCAACGTCCTGACTTTC. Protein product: CSATIRTESSGANVLTF.

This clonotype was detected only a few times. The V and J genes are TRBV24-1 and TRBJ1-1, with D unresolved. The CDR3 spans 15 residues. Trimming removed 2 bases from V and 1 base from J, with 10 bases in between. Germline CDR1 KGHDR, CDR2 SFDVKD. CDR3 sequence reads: CATSDSGRTNTEAFF. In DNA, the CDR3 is TGTGCCACCAGTGATTCTGGACGGACGAACACTGAAGCTTTCTTT.

The DNA for the CDR3 is TGTGCCACGGGACAGAAAAACACTGAAGCTTTCTTT. Its translation is CATGQKNTEAFF. V gene TRBV10-3 combines with J gene TRBJ1-1; TRBD1 matches at 7 bases. The ends lost 10 bases at V and 2 bases at J; junction bases unmatched: 4. This CDR3 has 12 residues. Germline-derived CDR1 and CDR2 are ENHRY and SYGVKD.